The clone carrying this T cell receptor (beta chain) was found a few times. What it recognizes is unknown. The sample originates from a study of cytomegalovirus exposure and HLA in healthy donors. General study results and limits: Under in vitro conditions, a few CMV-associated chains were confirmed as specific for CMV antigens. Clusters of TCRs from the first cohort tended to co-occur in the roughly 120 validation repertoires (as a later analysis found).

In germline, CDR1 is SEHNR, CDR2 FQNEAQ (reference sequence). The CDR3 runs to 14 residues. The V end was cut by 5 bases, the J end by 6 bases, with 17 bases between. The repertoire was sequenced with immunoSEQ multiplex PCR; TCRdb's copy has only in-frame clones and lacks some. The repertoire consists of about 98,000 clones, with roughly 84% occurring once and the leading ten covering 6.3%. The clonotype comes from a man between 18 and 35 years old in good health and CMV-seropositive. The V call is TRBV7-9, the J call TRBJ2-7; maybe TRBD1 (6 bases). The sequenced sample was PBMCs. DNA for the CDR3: TGTGCCAGCAGCCCGCAACAGGGATTGGGCGAGCAGTACTTC. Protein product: CASSPQQGLGEQYF.